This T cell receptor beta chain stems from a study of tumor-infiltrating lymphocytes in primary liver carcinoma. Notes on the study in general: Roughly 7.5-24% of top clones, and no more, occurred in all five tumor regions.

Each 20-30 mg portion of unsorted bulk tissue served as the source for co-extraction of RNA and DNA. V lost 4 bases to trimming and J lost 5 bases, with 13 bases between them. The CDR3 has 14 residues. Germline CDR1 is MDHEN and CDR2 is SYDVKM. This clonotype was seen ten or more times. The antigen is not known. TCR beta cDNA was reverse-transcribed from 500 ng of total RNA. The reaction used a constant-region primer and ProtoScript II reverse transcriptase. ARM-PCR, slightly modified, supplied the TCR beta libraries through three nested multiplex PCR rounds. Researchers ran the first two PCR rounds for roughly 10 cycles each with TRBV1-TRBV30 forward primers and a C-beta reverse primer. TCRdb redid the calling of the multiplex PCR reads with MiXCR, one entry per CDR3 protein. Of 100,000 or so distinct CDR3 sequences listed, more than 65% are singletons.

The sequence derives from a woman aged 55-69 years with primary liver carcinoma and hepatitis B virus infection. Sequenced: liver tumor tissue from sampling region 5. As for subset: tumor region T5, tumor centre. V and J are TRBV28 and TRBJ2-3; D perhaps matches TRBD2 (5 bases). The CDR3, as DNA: TGTGCCAGCAGTTCACCCACCGAGGGAGATACGCAGTATTTT. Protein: CASSSPTEGDTQYF.